Sequencing of this T cell receptor (beta chain) was carried out in a study of Ad26.COV2.S vaccination and SARS-CoV-2 variants. Across the study: Intramuscular Ad26.COV2.S at 5x10^10 or 1x10^11 viral particles.

Concerning this clone: The antigen is unknown.

The method was immunoSEQ multiplex PCR; TCRdb's version includes in-frame clones alone and lacks a portion of them. The table lists around 500,000 clones, 89% of them singletons. CDR3 size: 12 residues. V was pared by 3 bases and J by 1 base, with 4 bases between. Germline CDR1 is GTSNPN and CDR2 is SVGIG (reference sequence). Notes on the study in general: Those who received the vaccine showed greater spike-specific TCR breadth than those given placebo.

Treatment reported: over 15 received Ad26.COV2.S at low or high dose, single or two shots; 5 received placebo; per-sample allocation not given. Following the first vaccine or placebo injection, samples were taken on day 63. The specimen was peripheral blood, collected in a trial of Ad26.COV2.S vaccine versus placebo. The chain has TRBV30 and TRBJ1-3, with no clear D. This clonotype was obtained from a person between 18 and 65 years old who received the Ad26.COV2.S COVID-19 vaccine or a placebo. Written as DNA, the CDR3 is TGTGCCTGGAGGGGATCTGGAAACACCATATATTTT. Encoded protein: CAWRGSGNTIYF.